The entry below gives a single T cell receptor beta chain sequence along with its context. Its binding antigen is unknown. It has no much larger one-base neighbor in the sample; base qualities were not kept. To estimate absolute template abundance from read counts, synthetic TCR analog templates were spiked into each PCR. The immunoSEQ assay used bias-controlled V and J gene primers to amplify TCRbeta CDR3 regions from genomic DNA. Rearranged TCRbeta segments were sequenced at approximately 20X coverage. On the authors' methods: Clustering was used to correct sequencing errors, and CDR3s were annotated against IMGT to assign V, D and J genes. Downstream analyses used only productive TCRbeta rearrangements, leaving out any out-of-frame or stop-codon sequences. Clonality was computed as one minus Shannon entropy normalized by the log of the number of unique productive sequences. Clones differing between time points or between blood and tumor were identified by Fisher's exact test with Benjamini-Hochberg correction at adjusted p below 0.01. TCRdb re-hosts the immuneACCESS table, in-frame sequences only. Its copies lack some clones; in the studies checked, an unresolved V gene accounts for under half of them, and the cause for the rest is not known. Clone size and the V and J calls come from that table; the DNA yielded D and trimming. Counted in this sample were around 79,000 clones; around four fifths of them appeared once. 6.7% of the sample comes from the top ten.

This sample is drawn from a study of PD-L1 blockade in urothelial cancer (dated by TCRdb to about 2017). Background for the entire study: Therapy was started in 2014 for all patients, and atezolizumab 1,200 mg was administered intravenously every 3 weeks. Patients had an ECOG performance status of 0 or 1 and had received between 0 and 3 prior chemotherapy regimens. Blood samples were analyzed at two time points: 3 weeks after treatment start (second dose) and 6 weeks after treatment start. About 90% of the roughly 29 patients were identified as males with urothelial cancer of bladder origin, and a prior smoking history was reported by 18 of 29 patients. In the same patients who had TCR sequencing, pretreatment tumors also underwent whole exome sequencing and RNA sequencing. Twenty-nine patients had pretreatment blood TCR-seq, around 25 had at least one posttreatment blood collection, and around 25 had tumor TCR-seq. Pretreatment tumor samples, along with matched peripheral blood serially collected before and after atezolizumab treatment, were subjected to TCR sequencing. Durable clinical benefit meant progression-free survival longer than 6 months, and TCR features were also tested against progression-free and overall survival. Blood samples gave median yields of 141,255 T cells and 83,000 or so unique TCRs, along with a median clonality of around 0.075. Ten or so patients reached durable clinical benefit, while some 20 patients did not. The study, an exploratory multi-omic analysis, examined somatic, immune and clinical correlates of response to PD-L1 blockade with atezolizumab in urothelial cancer. Results and caveats for the whole study, not just this receptor: Small sample size (n ≈ 28) and many exploratory analyses mean the results are intended to be hypothesis-generating. Greater expansion of tumor-associated TCR clones in peripheral blood 3 weeks after the start of treatment was observed in patients with durable benefit (n of about 20, p = 0.022). A pretreatment peripheral blood TCR clonality below the median was linked to improved progression-free and overall survival.

In the paper's terms, the time point label means: pretreatment peripheral blood. A cohort of around 28 patients with locally advanced or metastatic urothelial carcinoma, treated at Memorial Sloan Kettering on a trial protocol, was included. Peripheral blood mononuclear cells were collected from each patient pretreatment and during treatment, giving between 1 and 8 total time points per patient. The Qiagen DNeasy Blood extraction kit was used to purify genomic DNA from total PBMCs and from tumor samples. PBMCs were collected pretreatment and during treatment, and were isolated and stored as previously described. The germline V gene specifies SGHAT as CDR1 and FQNNGV as CDR2. There are 15 amino acids in the CDR3, from cysteine to phenylalanine inclusive. Here the CDR3 DNA is all that survives: 45 bases in frame from base 1. Compared with germline, V lacks 4 bases and J lacks 0 bases; bases without a gene match: 4.

The sequence derives from a man between 35 and 55 years old with urothelial cancer. Rearrangement joined TRBV11-2 to TRBJ2-3, with TRBD1 identical over 7 junction bases. Sequences were derived from PBMCs, sampled around atezolizumab (anti-PD-L1) treatment. The bases read TGTGCCAGCAGCTCCTTACAGGGGAGCACAGATACGCAGTATTTT. This gives the protein CASSSLQGSTDTQYF. With all but the CDR3 taken from the reference TRBV11-2 and TRBJ2-3 genes, the full variable domain is: EAGVAQSPRYKIIEKRQSVAFWCNPISGHATLYWYQQILGQGPKLLIQFQNNGVVDDSQLPKDRFSAERLKGVDSTLKIQPAKLEDSAVYLCASSSLQGSTDTQYFGPGTRLTVL.